This TCR beta chain was found in a study of Ad26.COV2.S vaccination and SARS-CoV-2 variants. Generated by immunoSEQ multiplex PCR, the TCRdb table keeps only in-frame clones and is missing some. The sample carries about 320,000 clones, about 82% recorded once. The treatment was: some 19 received Ad26.COV2.S at low or high dose, single or two shots; several received placebo; per-sample allocation not given. On day 63 after the first injection, vaccine and placebo recipients gave samples. Study-wide findings and caveats: People who got the vaccine or the placebo had similar non-spike TCR breadth.

Per germline, CDR1 SGHNT and CDR2 YENEEA. This CDR3 comprises 13 residues. V lost 4 bases, J lost 6 bases, and 9 bases lay in between. Notes on this clone: What it binds is not known.

This rearrangement joins TRBV11-3 to TRBJ2-2; D unresolved. This TCR derives from a person between 18 and 65 years old who received the Ad26.COV2.S COVID-19 vaccine or a placebo. The specimen comprised peripheral blood, sampled in a trial of Ad26.COV2.S vaccine versus placebo. The CDR3 loop reads CASSSLRAGELFF. Here the CDR3 DNA reads TGTGCCAGCAGCTCCCTTAGGGCCGGGGAGCTGTTTTTT.